The 8 T cell receptor beta chains given below trace back to one sample, sequenced in a study of CD8+CD57+ T cells in acquired aplastic anemia. By flow cytometry, patients selected for sequencing had shown an expansion of CD8+CD57+ cells. Both TCR beta VDJ combination and CDR3 sequence profiling were carried out. Genomic DNA was the template for this profiling. TCRdb itself ran the reads through MiXCR, one entry per CDR3 protein. The sample records hundreds of thousands of distinct CDR3 sequences, 47% being singletons. Sequenced: sorted CD4+, CD8+, or CD8+CD57+ T cells (not recorded which) from PBMCs. The origin of the receptors is a human donor with aplastic anemia.

Many counts were recorded for this clonotype. The V and J genes are TRBV6-1 and TRBJ2-3; the D gene is possibly TRBD1 (6 bases). With 2 bases removed from V and 5 bases from J, the gap between germline ends came to 11 bases. CDR1 MNHNS and CDR2 SASEGT come from the germline V gene. The CDR3 sequence is 14 residues long. DNA of the CDR3: TGTGCCAGCAGTGAAACGACAGGCCGAGATACGCAGTATTTT. It encodes CASSETTGRDTQYF.

About this clonotype: A junction boundary mismatches the germline segment, possibly from a read error. The V and J genes are TRBV20-1 and TRBJ2-2; maybe TRBD2 (6 bases). The CDR3 has 11 amino acids. In germline, CDR1 is DFQATT, CDR2 SNEGSKA (reference sequence). CDR3 protein: CSAISFGGAVF. The CDR3 DNA follows: TGCAGTGCTATTAGTTTCGGGGGAGCTGTTTTT.

This chain uses TRBV5-1 with TRBJ2-5; possibly TRBD1 for D (6 bases). This CDR3 has 15 residues. V lost 0 bases and J 4 bases, leaving 13 bases between the germline ends. In germline, CDR1 is SGHRS, CDR2 YFSETQ. For the CDR3, the DNA is TGCGCCAGCAGCTTGGGCACAGGGATATCAGAGACCCAGTACTTC. As protein: CASSLGTGISETQYF.

This sequence joins TRBV7-2 and TRBJ1-1; 7 bases align to TRBD1. The CDR3 is 14 residues long. J lost 11 bases, V lost 5 bases, and 14 bases had no gene match. Germline V CDR1 and CDR2: SGHTA, FQGNSA. The CDR3 nucleotides are TGTGCCAGCAGCCCCCGGGGTCCAGGGGGGAGTGCTTTCTTT. Its translation: CASSPRGPGGSAFF. Full variable domain (missing parts from reference TRBV7-2 and TRBJ1-1): GAGVSQSPSNKVTEKGKDVELRCDPISGHTALYWYRQSLGQGLEFLIYFQGNSAPDKSGLPSDRFSAERTGGSVSTLTIQRTQQEDSAVYLCASSPRGPGGSAFFGQGTRLTVV.

J is TRBJ2-1 and V is TRBV7-9; 13 bases line up with TRBD2. J gave up 10 bases and V 5 bases, and 11 bases lay outside the gene matches. Germline V CDR1 and CDR2: SEHNR, FQNEAQ (reference sequence). The CDR3 is 16 residues long. CDR3: CASSLTGLAGVGEQFF. The CDR3 bases are TGTGCCAGCAGCCTAACCGGACTAGCGGGGGTGGGCGAGCAGTTCTTC.

The chain uses TRBV24-1 and TRBJ1-2, with 7 bases aligning to TRBD1. In germline, CDR1 is KGHDR, CDR2 SFDVKD. CDR3 length equals 14 residues. With 3 bases clipped from V and 6 bases from J, the junction kept 6 bases outside the gene matches. The CDR3 coding sequence is TGTGCCACCAGTGATCACGGGACAGCCGATGGCTACACCTTC. It specifies CATSDHGTADGYTF.

As to this clonotype: This may arise from a read error, as a much more abundant clone is one base away. The chain is built from TRBV5-4 and TRBJ1-2, with D tentatively TRBD1 (5 bases). The germline V gene encodes CDR1 SGHNT and CDR2 YYREEE (reference sequence). The V end was cut by 5 bases, the J end by 0 bases, with 8 bases between. There are 13 residues in the CDR3. The CDR3 nucleotides read TGTGCCAGCAGGGCGGGGGCTAACTATGGCTACACCTTC. Protein product: CASRAGANYGYTF.

Only a few counts were recorded for this clonotype. The chain uses TRBV15 and TRBJ2-3, with TRBD2 as a possible D gene (5 bases). Germline loops: CDR1 LNHNV, CDR2 YYDKDF (reference sequence). There are 16 residues in the CDR3. V lost 3 bases and J lost 6, with 19 bases in between. This CDR3 is CATSSDTRRSYDTQYF. Written as DNA, the CDR3 is TGTGCCACCAGCAGCGATACTAGACGGAGCTACGATACGCAGTATTTT.